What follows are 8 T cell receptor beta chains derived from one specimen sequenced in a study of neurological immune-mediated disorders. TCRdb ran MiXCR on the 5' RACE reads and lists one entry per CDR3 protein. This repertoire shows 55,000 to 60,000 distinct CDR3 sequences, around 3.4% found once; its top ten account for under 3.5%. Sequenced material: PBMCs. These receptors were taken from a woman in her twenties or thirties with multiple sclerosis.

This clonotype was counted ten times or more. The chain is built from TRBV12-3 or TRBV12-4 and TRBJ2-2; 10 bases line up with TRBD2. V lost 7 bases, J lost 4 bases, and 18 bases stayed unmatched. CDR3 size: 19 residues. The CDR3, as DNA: TGTGCCAGCACCCCAGCGGCTAGCGGGGGCCGACGTTTCACCGGGGAGCTGTTTTTT. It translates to CASTPAASGGRRFTGELFF.

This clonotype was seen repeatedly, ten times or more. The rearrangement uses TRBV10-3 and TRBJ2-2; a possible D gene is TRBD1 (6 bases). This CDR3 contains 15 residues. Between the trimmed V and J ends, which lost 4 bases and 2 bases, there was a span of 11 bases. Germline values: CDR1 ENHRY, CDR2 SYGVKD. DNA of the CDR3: TGTGCCATCAGTGCACGGGACATCAACACCGGGGAGCTGTTTTTT. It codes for CAISARDINTGELFF.

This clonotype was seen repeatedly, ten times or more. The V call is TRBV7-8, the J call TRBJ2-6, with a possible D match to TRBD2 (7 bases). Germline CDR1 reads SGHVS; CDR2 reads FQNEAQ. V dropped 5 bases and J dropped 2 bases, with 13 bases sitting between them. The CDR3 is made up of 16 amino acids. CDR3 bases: TGTGCCAGCAGCCAGCTGGGGGGGCCTGGGGCCAACGTCCTGACTTTC. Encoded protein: CASSQLGGPGANVLTF.

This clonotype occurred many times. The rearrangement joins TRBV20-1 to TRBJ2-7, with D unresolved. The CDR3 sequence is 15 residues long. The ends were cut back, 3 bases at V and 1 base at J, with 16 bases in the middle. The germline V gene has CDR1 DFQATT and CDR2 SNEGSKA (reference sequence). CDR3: CSASGWVVGSYEQYF. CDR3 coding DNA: TGCAGTGCTAGTGGTTGGGTAGTGGGGTCCTACGAGCAGTACTTC.

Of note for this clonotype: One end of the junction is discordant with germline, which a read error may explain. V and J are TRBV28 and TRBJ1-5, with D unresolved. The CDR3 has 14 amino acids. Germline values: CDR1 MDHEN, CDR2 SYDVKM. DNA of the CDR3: TGTGCCAGCAGTTTATGGGGAAGCAATCAGCCCCAGAATTTT. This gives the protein CASSLWGSNQPQNF.

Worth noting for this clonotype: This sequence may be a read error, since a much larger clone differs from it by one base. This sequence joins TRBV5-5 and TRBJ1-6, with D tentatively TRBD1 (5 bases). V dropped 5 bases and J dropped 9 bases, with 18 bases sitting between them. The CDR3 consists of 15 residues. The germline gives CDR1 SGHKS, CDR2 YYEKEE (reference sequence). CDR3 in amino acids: CASRAIRQQTSPLHF. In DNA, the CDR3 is TGTGCCAGCAGGGCCATCCGACAGCAGACTTCACCCCTCCACTTT.

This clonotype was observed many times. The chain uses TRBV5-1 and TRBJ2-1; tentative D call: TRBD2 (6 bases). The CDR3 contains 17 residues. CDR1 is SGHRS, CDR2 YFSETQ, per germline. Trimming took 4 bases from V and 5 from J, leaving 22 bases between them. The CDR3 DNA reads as TGCGCCAGCAGCGTATCGCCAACGGGACTTAGCAACAATGAGCAGTTCTTC. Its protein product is CASSVSPTGLSNNEQFF.

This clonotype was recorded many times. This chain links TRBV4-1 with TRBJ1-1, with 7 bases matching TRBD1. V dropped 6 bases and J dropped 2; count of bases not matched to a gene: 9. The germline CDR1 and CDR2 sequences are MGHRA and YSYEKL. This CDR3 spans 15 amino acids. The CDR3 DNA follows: TGCGCCAGCAGGTATGAAGGACAGGCCAACACTGAAGCTTTCTTT. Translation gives CASRYEGQANTEAFF.